These T cell receptor beta chains were read from a single sample in a study of T cells in pancreatic ductal adenocarcinoma. Repertoires were generated with immunoSEQ multiplex PCR, while TCRdb's copy carries only in-frame clones and drops some. The data show 100,000 or so clones, nearly 95% seen once. The source material was PBMCs. The receptors stem from a human donor with pancreatic ductal adenocarcinoma. Both conserved end residues are part of each CDR3. The order of the fields is clone size, J gene, D gene, V gene, CDR3 DNA, CDR3 protein. D genes are given only for firm matches. Rows give clone size only sometimes, using once, few, many, or a class for an expanded clone.

once | TRBJ2-1 | . | TRBV9 | TGTGCCAGCAGCGTAAGTGGGTCCCTTAGCGGAGGGGAGCAGTTCTTC | CASSVSGSLSGGEQFF
. | TRBJ2-6 | . | TRBV9 | TGTGCCAGCAGCGTTGACTTCTCTGGGGCCAACGTCCTGACTTTC | CASSVDFSGANVLTF
. | TRBJ2-3 | TRBD2 | TRBV19 | TGTGCCAGTAGTATCTCCGCTAGCGGGCTCACAGATACGCAGTATTTT | CASSISASGLTDTQYF
. | TRBJ1-1 | . | TRBV5-1 | TGCGCCAGCAGCGGGACACCGAACACTGAAGCTTTCTTT | CASSGTPNTEAFF
. | TRBJ2-4 | TRBD2 | TRBV28 | TGTGCCAGCAGTCTGACTAGCGGGAGGACGGGGAGAAACATTCAGTACTTC | CASSLTSGRTGRNIQYF
. | TRBJ2-1 | TRBD2 | TRBV10-3 | TGTGCCATCAGTGGGGGACTAGGTTACAATGAGCAGTTCTTC | CAISGGLGYNEQFF
. | TRBJ2-1 | . | TRBV5-1 | TGCGCCAGCAGCTTGGCTCATACTACCTACAATGAGCAGTTCTTC | CASSLAHTTYNEQFF
. | TRBJ2-7 | . | TRBV6-5 | TGTGCCAGCAGTTATAGGGGGGAGCAGTACTTC | CASSYRGEQYF
. | TRBJ2-5 | TRBD2 | TRBV7-2 | TGTGCCAGCAGCTTAGCATGGCTAGCGGAAAGCCAAGAGACCCAGTACTTC | CASSLAWLAESQETQYF
. | TRBJ1-5 | TRBD1 | TRBV7-2 | TGTGCCAGTTCGACAGGACAGGTATACAATCAGCCCCAGCATTTT | CASSTGQVYNQPQHF
. | TRBJ2-3 | . | TRBV7-9 | TGTGCCAGCAGAAACTACCCAGATACGCAGTATTTT | CASRNYPDTQYF
. | TRBJ2-7 | . | TRBV6-1 | TGTGCCAGCAGTGAACTAAGGACATCCACGATTTCCTACGAGCAGTACTTC | CASSELRTSTISYEQYF
. | TRBJ2-1 | TRBD2 | TRBV29-1 | TGCAGCGTTGAGCGGGGGGTGGATGAGCAGTTCTTC | CSVERGVDEQFF
. | TRBJ2-7 | TRBD1 | TRBV7-2 | TGTGCCAGCAGCAGAGAAGGGGGCGGCTGGTACGAGCAGTACTTC | CASSREGGGWYEQYF
. | TRBJ2-2 | . | TRBV4-1 | TGCGCCAGCAGCCATCTCCGGAACACCGGGGAGCTGTTTTTT | CASSHLRNTGELFF
. | TRBJ2-7 | . | TRBV7-3 | TGTGCCAGCAGCGCGGCGGCGGGATACGAGCAGTACTTC | CASSAAAGYEQYF
. | TRBJ1-1 | . | TRBV6-5 | TGTGCCAGCAGACCTCAGCGGGGTCGAGCTTTCTTT | CASRPQRGRAFF
. | TRBJ1-1 | TRBD1 | TRBV6-9 | TGTGCCATATCAGACAGGGCTAGGTACACTGAAGCTTTCTTT | CAISDRARYTEAFF
once | TRBJ2-2 | . | TRBV9 | TGTGCCAGCAGCGTAGCGGAGGCCGGGGAGCTGTTTTTT | CASSVAEAGELFF
. | TRBJ2-6 | . | TRBV28 | TGTGCCAGCCTCTCCGGGAAGGCTGGGGCCAACGTCCTGACTTTC | CASLSGKAGANVLTF
. | TRBJ1-1 | . | TRBV18 | TGTGCCAGCTCACCACCAGGGGCGGTGAGCACTGAAGCTTTCTTT | CASSPPGAVSTEAFF
. | TRBJ2-1 | . | TRBV7-2 | TGTGCCAGCAGCCTCGGGTCGAGGCTAGCCCGTCTTTACAATGAGCAGTTCTTC | CASSLGSRLARLYNEQFF
. | TRBJ2-1 | TRBD2 | TRBV27 | TGTGCCAGCAGTTTGCGTAGCGGGGACTCCTACAATGAGCAGTTCTTC | CASSLRSGDSYNEQFF